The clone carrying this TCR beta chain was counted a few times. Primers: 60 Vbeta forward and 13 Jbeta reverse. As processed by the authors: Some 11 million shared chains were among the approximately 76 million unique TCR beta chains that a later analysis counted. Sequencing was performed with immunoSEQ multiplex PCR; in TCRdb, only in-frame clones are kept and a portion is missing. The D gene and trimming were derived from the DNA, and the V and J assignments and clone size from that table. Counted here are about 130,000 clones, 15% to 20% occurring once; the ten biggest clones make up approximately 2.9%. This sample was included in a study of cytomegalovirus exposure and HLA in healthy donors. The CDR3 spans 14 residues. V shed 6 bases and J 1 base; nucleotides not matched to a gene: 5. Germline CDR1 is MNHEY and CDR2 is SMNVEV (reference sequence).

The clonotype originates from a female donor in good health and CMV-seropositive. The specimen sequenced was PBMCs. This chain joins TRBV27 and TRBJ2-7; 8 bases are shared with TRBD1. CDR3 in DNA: TGTGCCAGCAGCAGGACAGGGAATTCCTACGAGCAGTACTTC. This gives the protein CASSRTGNSYEQYF.